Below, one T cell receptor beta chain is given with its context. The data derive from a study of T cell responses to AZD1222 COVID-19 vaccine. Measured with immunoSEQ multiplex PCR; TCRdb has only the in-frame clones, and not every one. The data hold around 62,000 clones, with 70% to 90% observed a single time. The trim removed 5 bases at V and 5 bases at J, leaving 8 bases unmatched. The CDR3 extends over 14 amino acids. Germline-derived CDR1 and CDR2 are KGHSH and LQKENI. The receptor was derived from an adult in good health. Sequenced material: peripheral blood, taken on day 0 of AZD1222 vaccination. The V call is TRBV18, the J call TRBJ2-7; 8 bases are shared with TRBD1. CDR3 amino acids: CASSNRGEVDEQYF. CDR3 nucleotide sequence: TGTGCCAGCTCAAACAGGGGGGAGGTTGACGAGCAGTACTTC.